This TCR beta chain was sequenced during a study of OX40 agonist ivuxolimab in advanced cancers. For the study at large: People who had prior anti-PD-1, anti-PD-L1 or anti-CTLA-4 therapy could take part, and under 50% had some.

Per the germline V gene, CDR1 is SGHVS and CDR2 is FQNEAQ. The CDR3 has 14 residues. Trimming pared 1 base from V and 3 bases from J, leaving 9 bases between. Sequenced by immunoSEQ multiplex PCR; TCRdb stores in-frame clones only, minus some. This sample has about 80,000 clones; around 94% occur once, and the top ten carry approximately 11%. The clonotype comes from an adult with an advanced solid tumor such as melanoma, head and neck, liver or kidney cancer. The sample in question was CD4+ or CD8+ T cells sorted from blood, obtained in a trial of the OX40 agonist ivuxolimab. This chain uses TRBV7-8 with TRBJ1-1, with D hard to call. CDR3 bases: TGTGCCAGCAGCTTAGAGTACAGTTACACTGAAGCTTTCTTT. Protein sequence: CASSLEYSYTEAFF.